These T cell receptor beta chains were read from a single sample in a study of blood T cell repertoires in COVID-19. This table comes from immunoSEQ multiplex PCR, and its TCRdb copy is limited to in-frame clones, with some not included. The sample contains 350,000 to 500,000 clones, about 88% of which appear only once. The sample taken for sequencing was PBMCs or T cells enriched from blood (not recorded which). These receptors all come from a woman aged 18 to 35 who had been exposed to COVID-19. Both conserved end residues are part of each CDR3. A D gene is named only where the DNA matches it firmly. Not all rows give a size; the values are once, few, many and, for expanded clones, a class.

CASSTGLSTDTQYF,TGTGCCAGCAGCACGGGACTGAGCACAGATACGCAGTATTTT,-,TRBV7-2,-,TRBJ2-3
CASSARDSPPGEQFF,TGTGCCAGCAGCGCCCGGGACAGTCCCCCGGGTGAGCAGTTCTTC,TRBD1,TRBV9,-,TRBJ2-1
CASSYSTGQGNEKLFF,TGTGCCAGCAGTTACTCGACGGGACAGGGGAACGAAAAACTGTTTTTT,TRBD1,TRBV6-5,-,TRBJ1-4
CASSILAGANEQFF,TGTGCCAGTAGTATACTAGCGGGAGCCAATGAGCAGTTCTTC,TRBD2,TRBV19,-,TRBJ2-1
CASSLKLTYEQYF,TGTGCCAGCAGTTTGAAACTAACGTACGAGCAGTACTTC,-,TRBV27,-,TRBJ2-7
CARRQAPNSYEQYF,TGTGCCAGAAGACAGGCCCCCAACTCCTACGAGCAGTACTTC,-,TRBV7-6,once,TRBJ2-7
CSVEAVRARGDTGELFF,TGCAGCGTTGAAGCAGTGAGGGCCAGGGGAGACACCGGGGAGCTGTTTTTT,-,TRBV29-1,-,TRBJ2-2
CASSRTQTAEQYF,TGTGCCAGCAGCCGGACTCAGACGGCCGAGCAGTACTTC,-,TRBV7-8,-,TRBJ2-7
CASSPGQDLSNEQFF,TGTGCCAGCAGCCCTGGACAGGACCTTTCTAATGAGCAGTTCTTC,TRBD1,TRBV7-3,-,TRBJ2-1
CASSRDRGSGGNQPQHF,TGTGCCAGCAGCCGGGACAGGGGTAGCGGCGGCAATCAGCCCCAGCATTTT,TRBD1,TRBV7-8,few,TRBJ1-5
CASSLLSPGLAGGRETQYF,TGTGCCAGCAGTTTACTCTCCCCGGGACTAGCGGGAGGTAGAGAGACCCAGTACTTC,TRBD2,TRBV27,-,TRBJ2-5
CASSQDGAYDEQYF,TGCGCCAGCAGCCAAGATGGGGCGTATGACGAGCAGTACTTC,-,TRBV4-1,-,TRBJ2-7